This TCR beta chain appears in the sequencing data of a study of cytomegalovirus exposure and HLA in healthy donors. At the level of the study: A previous analysis identified approximately 120 million unique TCR beta sequences derived from around 200 million T cells. Regarding the study as a whole: Based on reports, TCR beta sequences accurately predicted HLA-A and HLA-B alleles for most subjects. CMV serostatus was the sole immune exposure information available. A link between a missense DCLRE1C variant and TCR beta V- and J-gene trimming emerged from a later analysis.

60 Vbeta and 13 Jbeta primers were used in PCR. Method: immunoSEQ multiplex PCR; TCRdb's copy keeps in-frame clones and lacks some. This table has some 140,000 clones, 70% to 80% appearing once. The CDR3 extends over 16 amino acids. Germline CDR1 and CDR2: SEHNR and FQNEAQ (reference sequence). V gave up 5 bases and J gave up 12 bases; unmatched junction bases: 17. For this clone: Its antigen is undetermined.

The chain joins TRBV7-9 to TRBJ2-1, with TRBD1 matching 9 bases. The clonotype was recovered from a man in his thirties or forties in good health and CMV-seronegative. The source material was PBMCs. The CDR3: CASSPRVPGQGLGQFF. In DNA, the CDR3 is TGTGCCAGCAGCCCCCGCGTCCCGGGACAGGGCTTAGGGCAGTTCTTC.